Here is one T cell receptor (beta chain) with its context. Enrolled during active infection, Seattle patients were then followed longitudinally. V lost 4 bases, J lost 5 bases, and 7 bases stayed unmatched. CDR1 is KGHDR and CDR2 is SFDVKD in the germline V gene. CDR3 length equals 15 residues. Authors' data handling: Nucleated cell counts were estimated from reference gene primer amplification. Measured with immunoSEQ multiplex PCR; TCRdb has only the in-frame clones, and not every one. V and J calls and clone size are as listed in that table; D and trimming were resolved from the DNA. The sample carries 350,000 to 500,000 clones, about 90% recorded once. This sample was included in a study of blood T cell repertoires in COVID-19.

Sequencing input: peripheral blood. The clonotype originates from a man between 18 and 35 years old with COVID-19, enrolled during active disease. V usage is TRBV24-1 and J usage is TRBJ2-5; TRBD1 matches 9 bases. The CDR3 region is CATSDPGQGWETQYF. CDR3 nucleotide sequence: TGTGCCACCAGTGACCCGGGACAGGGCTGGGAGACCCAGTACTTC.